The rows below give T cell receptor beta chains drawn from one sample of a study of vaccination effects on CD4 cells after COVID-19. These receptors' targets are unknown. The data were produced by immunoSEQ multiplex PCR, yet TCRdb's version contains in-frame clones alone and is incomplete. This table holds 65,000 or so clones, around 69% found once. Here the sequenced sample was CD4+ T cells from PBMCs cultured with HCoV-NL63 spike peptides, taken before COVID-19 vaccination. Receptors originate from a human donor who received a COVID-19 vaccine. CDR3s leave out the opening cysteine and the closing phenylalanine or tryptophan.

>TRBJ2-6|15|TRBV24-1
ATSDPSHTGGANVLT
>TRBJ1-2|13|TRBV4-3
ASSQDVQGSYGYT
>TRBJ2-5|11|TRBV7-2
ASSLGQKETQY
>TRBJ1-4|13|TRBV4-1
ASSQDRGTNEKLF
>TRBJ1-6|12|TRBV6-5
ASSRQGKNSPLH
>TRBJ1-2|11|TRBV18
ASSDRANYGYT
>TRBJ1-1|12|TRBV6-4
ASRGDRMNTEAF
>TRBJ2-5|12|TRBV18
ASSRGQLLETQY
>TRBJ2-1|9|TRBV29-1
SVDPGVEQF
>TRBJ2-3|16|TRBV7-8
ASSLADSGGPSTDTQY
>TRBJ1-2|14|TRBV5-1
ASSRDMGRIEGGYT
>TRBJ1-1|13|TRBV6-1
ASSEDPGGRTEAF
>TRBJ2-3|11|TRBV2
ASNTHYTDTQY
>TRBJ1-5|13|TRBV27
ASRATGSYNQPQH
>TRBJ1-2|12|TRBV11-2
ASSPPGTQYGYT
>TRBJ1-1|15|TRBV3-1/TRBV3-2
ASSQVPGWHQNTEAF
>TRBJ1-6|12|TRBV9
ASSVRGENSPLH
>TRBJ1-2|12|TRBV24-1
ATSTGDGLYGYT
>TRBJ1-2|11|TRBV19
ASSTSGSYGYT
>TRBJ1-1|13|TRBV6-5
ASSRRQDVNTEAF
>TRBJ1-6|13|TRBV27
ASSFWARYNSPLH
>TRBJ2-3|14|TRBV6-2/TRBV6-3
ASRSLGRGSYDTQY
>TRBJ2-6|15|TRBV30
AWSRERGGRGANVLT
>TRBJ1-5|13|TRBV5-5
ASSQTGTYNQPQH
>TRBJ1-5|13|TRBV28
ASRHPGGSNQPQH
>TRBJ1-4|13|TRBV5-1
ASSPQTGVGEKLF
>TRBJ1-4|13|TRBV7-2
ASSPQGSTNEKLF
>TRBJ2-2|14|TRBV2
ASSRSTRVSAGELF
>TRBJ2-2|14|TRBV11-2
ASSLLGLKNTGELF
>TRBJ2-5|13|TRBV5-1
ASSLFSRGRETQY
>TRBJ2-3|10|TRBV9
ASSVFTDTQY
>TRBJ2-2|13|TRBV24-1
ATSDRRANTGELF
>TRBJ2-5|12|TRBV18
ASSPPGSRETQY
>TRBJ2-2|14|TRBV4-1
ASSHPPGPITGELF
>TRBJ1-2|11|TRBV6-5
ASSRQGYYGYT
>TRBJ2-3|13|TRBV19
ASSIKQGGTDTQY
>TRBJ1-2|13|TRBV21-1
ASSKANKTNYGYT
>TRBJ1-2|13|TRBV3-1/TRBV3-2
ASSHRDRSNYGYT
>TRBJ1-5|14|TRBV18
ASSVQGPGGNQPQH
>TRBJ2-3|15|TRBV6-1
ASSAKGQGVGTDTQY
>TRBJ2-1|13|TRBV4-2
ASSQEASGANEQF
>TRBJ1-5|13|TRBV5-1
ASSLGGSGNQPQH
>TRBJ2-5|11|TRBV12-3/TRBV12-4
ASSRDSQETQY
>TRBJ1-1|12|TRBV30
AWKRGASNTEAF
>TRBJ2-5|14|TRBV4-1
ASSRMLTEIQETQY
>TRBJ1-3|13|TRBV5-6
ASSLGPNSGNTIY
>TRBJ2-1|15|TRBV3-1/TRBV3-2
ASSQGLAGGPGGRQF
>TRBJ2-1|13|TRBV7-2
ASSQGLAVNNEQF
>TRBJ2-2|13|TRBV3-1/TRBV3-2
ASSRGQGPTGELF
>TRBJ2-1|11|TRBV18
ASSSGTGNEQF
>TRBJ1-1|11|TRBV2
ASSRGQLSEAF
>TRBJ1-5|10|TRBV19
ASSMGNQPQH
>TRBJ1-3|11|TRBV19
AGGTVSGNTIY
>TRBJ2-2|13|TRBV12-5
ASGLWVPLGGELF
>TRBJ1-2|12|TRBV29-1
STYRTELLYGYT
>TRBJ1-1|9|TRBV10-3
AISESLAAF
>TRBJ2-3|12|TRBV19
ASIPQGNTDTQY
>TRBJ2-2|20|TRBV28
ASSRKALVLAGAFTLTGELF